The clone carrying this TCR beta chain was observed a few times. Its antigen is still unknown. This sample is part of a study of vaccination effects on CD4 cells after COVID-19. At the level of the study: IL-2 at 9 to 10 IU/ml and peptides at roughly 9.6 ug/ml were added to cultured PBMC, around 2 million per well.

The culture ran for around nine days, and then CD4+ T cells were isolated. From March to December 2020, the person had a SARS-CoV-2 infection that was confirmed by PCR. Either the BNT162b2 or mRNA-1273 vaccine was given to participants in two doses. The table came from immunoSEQ multiplex PCR; TCRdb's copy has only in-frame clones and leaves some out. The data hold around 50,000 clones, with about four fifths observed a single time. Notes on the study in general: In convalescents, spike-reactive clones (those seen post-vaccine) were mainly new vaccine-induced clones.

The CDR3 is 16 amino acids. Germline V CDR1 and CDR2: SGDLS, YYNGEE. Trimming removed 1 base from V and 0 bases from J, with 12 bases in between. This clonotype was obtained from a human donor who had a prior SARS-CoV-2 infection. The rearrangement uses TRBV9 and TRBJ2-3; D is unclear. Sequencing used CD4+ T cells from PBMCs cultured without peptide, obtained after COVID-19 vaccination. CDR3 DNA: TGTGCCAGCAGCGTACGACCAGCCTCTAGCACAGATACGCAGTATTTT. This gives the protein CASSVRPASSTDTQYF.